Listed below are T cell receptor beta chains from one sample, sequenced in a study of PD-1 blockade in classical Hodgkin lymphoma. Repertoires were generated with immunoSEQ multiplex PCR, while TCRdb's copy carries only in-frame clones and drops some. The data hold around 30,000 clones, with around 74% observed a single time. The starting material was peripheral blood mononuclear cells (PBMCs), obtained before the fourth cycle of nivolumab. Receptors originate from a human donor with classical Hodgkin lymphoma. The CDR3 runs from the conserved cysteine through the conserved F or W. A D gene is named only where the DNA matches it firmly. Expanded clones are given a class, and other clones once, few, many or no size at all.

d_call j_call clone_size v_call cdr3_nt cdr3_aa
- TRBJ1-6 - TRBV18 TGTGCCAGCTCACCGAGTGGTAGGACGGTTGGGCCCCTCCACTTT CASSPSGRTVGPLHF
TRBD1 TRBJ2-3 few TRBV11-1 TGTGCCAGCAGCCCCGCAGGGGGCTATAGCACAGATACGCAGTATTTT CASSPAGGYSTDTQYF
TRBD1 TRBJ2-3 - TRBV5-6 TGTGCCAGCAGTCCCGGGACAGGGACAGATACGCAGTATTTT CASSPGTGTDTQYF
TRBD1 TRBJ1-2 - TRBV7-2 TGTGCCAGCAGCTCGGACAGGGGGATCGTTATGGGCTACACCTTC CASSSDRGIVMGYTF
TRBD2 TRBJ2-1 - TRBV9 TGTGCCAGCAGCCCCCGGACTAGCGAGGAGCAGTTCTTC CASSPRTSEEQFF
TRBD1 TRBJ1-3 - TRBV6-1 TGTGCCAGCAGCGAAGACAGGGTGAAAAACACCATATATTTT CASSEDRVKNTIYF
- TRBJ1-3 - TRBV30 TGTGCCTGGAGTGTTTGGGGCAGGGTGGCTGGAAACACCATATATTTT CAWSVWGRVAGNTIYF
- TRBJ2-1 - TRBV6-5 TGTGCCAGCGTTGGGACTGGTTTAAATGAGCAGTTCTTC CASVGTGLNEQFF
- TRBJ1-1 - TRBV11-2 TGTGCCAGCAGTTGGGGCGGGGGAGAAGCTTTCTTT CASSWGGGEAFF
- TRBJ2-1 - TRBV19 TGTGCCAGTAGTACCCCCCGATTCGACGCGCAATTTTACAATGAGCAGTTCTTC CASSTPRFDAQFYNEQFF
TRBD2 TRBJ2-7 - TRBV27 TGTGCCAGCAAGGTAGCGGGAGGTATCCACTACGAGCAGTACTTC CASKVAGGIHYEQYF
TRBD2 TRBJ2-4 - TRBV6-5 TGTGCCAGCAGTACCCGTGAGACTAGCGGCATTCAGTACTTC CASSTRETSGIQYF
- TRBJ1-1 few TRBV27 TGTGCCAGCAGTTTAACTACCCTTCCTTTGAACACTGAAGCTTTCTTT CASSLTTLPLNTEAFF
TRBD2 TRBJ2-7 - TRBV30 TGTGCCTGGAGTTACTTCGGGAGGGGCTACGAGCAGTACTTC CAWSYFGRGYEQYF
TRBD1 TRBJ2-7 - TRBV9 TGTGCCAGCAGCGTAGTGGGACAGGGTTCAGGGGAGCAGTACTTC CASSVVGQGSGEQYF
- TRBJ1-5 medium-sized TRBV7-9 TGTGCCAGCAGCTCGACGACAGGCTCCGGTCAGCCCCAGCATTTT CASSSTTGSGQPQHF
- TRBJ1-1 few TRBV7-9 TGTGCCAGCAGCTTTGGCCCGAACACTGAAGCTTTCTTT CASSFGPNTEAFF
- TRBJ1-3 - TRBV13 TGTGCCAGCAGCTTGCCCCGGGTGGAGTCTGGAAACACCATATATTTT CASSLPRVESGNTIYF
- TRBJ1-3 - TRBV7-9 TGTGCCAGCAGCTTCCTAAACACCATATATTTT CASSFLNTIYF
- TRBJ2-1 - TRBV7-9 TGTGCCAGCAGCGATAGCCGCAGCTACAATGAGCAGTTCTTC CASSDSRSYNEQFF
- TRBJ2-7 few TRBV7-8 TGTGCCAGCAGCCCCTTGGAGGGAGGACGTTACGAGCAGTACTTC CASSPLEGGRYEQYF
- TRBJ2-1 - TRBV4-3 TGCGCCAGCAGCCAAGACGGCAGCGAGAATGAGCAGTTCTTC CASSQDGSENEQFF
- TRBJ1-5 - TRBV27 TGTGCCAGCAGTTTATTGTCGCAGGGGAACAGGCAGCCCCAGCATTTT CASSLLSQGNRQPQHF
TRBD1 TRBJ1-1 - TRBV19 TGTGCCAGTAGTATCCGACAGGGGGCGAAAGGCACTGAAGCTTTCTTT CASSIRQGAKGTEAFF
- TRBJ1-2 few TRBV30 TGTGCCTGGAGTGTAACGGGAAACTATGGCTACACCTTC CAWSVTGNYGYTF
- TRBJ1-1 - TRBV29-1 TGCAGCGCCAGGACGGCCGCCAGCACTGAAGCTTTCTTT CSARTAASTEAFF
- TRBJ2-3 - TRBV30 TGTGCCTGGAGTGCTAACAGGGTCACAGATACGCAGTATTTT CAWSANRVTDTQYF
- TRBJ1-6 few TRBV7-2 TGTGCCAGCAGCTCCAGCAATCGCATTCGGAAGAATTCACCCCTCCACTTT CASSSSNRIRKNSPLHF
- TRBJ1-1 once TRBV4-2 TGTGCCAGCAGCCCTACTCAGGGGTGGGACACTGAAGCTTTCTTT CASSPTQGWDTEAFF
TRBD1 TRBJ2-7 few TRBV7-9 TGTGCCAGCAGCTTAGGGACAGGGAGCTCCTACGAGCAGTACTTC CASSLGTGSSYEQYF
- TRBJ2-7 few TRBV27 TGTGCCAGCAGTCCCCGGAACGGACACTACGAGCAGTACTTC CASSPRNGHYEQYF
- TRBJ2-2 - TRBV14 TGTGCCAGCAGCCAAGAACTCCAGAACACCGGGGAGCTGTTTTTT CASSQELQNTGELFF
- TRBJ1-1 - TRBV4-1 TGCGCCAGCAGCCAGAGGTGGTCTGAAGCTTTCTTT CASSQRWSEAFF
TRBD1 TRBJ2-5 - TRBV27 TGTGCCAGCAGTTCACTAGCCGGGACAGGGACGGGGGAGCAGTACTTC CASSSLAGTGTGEQYF
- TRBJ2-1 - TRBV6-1 TGTGCCAGCATGACGAATACCGAGCAGTTCTTC CASMTNTEQFF
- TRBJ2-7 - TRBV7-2 TGTGCCAGCAGCTTACAGTTGGTACCGACCTCCTACGAGCAGTACTTC CASSLQLVPTSYEQYF
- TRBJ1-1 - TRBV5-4 TGTGCCAGCAGCTTAGGCCCGAACACTGAAGCTTTCTTT CASSLGPNTEAFF